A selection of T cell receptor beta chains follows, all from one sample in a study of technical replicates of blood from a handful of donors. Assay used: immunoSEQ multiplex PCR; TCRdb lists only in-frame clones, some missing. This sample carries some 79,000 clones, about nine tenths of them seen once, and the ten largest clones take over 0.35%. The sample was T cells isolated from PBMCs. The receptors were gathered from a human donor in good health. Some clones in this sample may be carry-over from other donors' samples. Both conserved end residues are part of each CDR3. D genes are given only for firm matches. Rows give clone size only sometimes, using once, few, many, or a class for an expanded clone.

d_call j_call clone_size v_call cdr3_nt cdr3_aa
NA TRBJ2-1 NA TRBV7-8 TGTGCCAGCAGCTATTCGGCCCTAGCGCCGGCCCCTTCAGGCTACAATGAGCAGTTCTTC CASSYSALAPAPSGYNEQFF
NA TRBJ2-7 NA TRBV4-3 TGCGCCAGCAGCCAAGATCTGGGGGAAGGGGGCTACGAGCAGTACTTC CASSQDLGEGGYEQYF
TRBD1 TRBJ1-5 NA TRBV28 TGTGCCAGCAGCTGGGACAGGGAGGATGATCAGCCCCAGCATTTT CASSWDREDDQPQHF
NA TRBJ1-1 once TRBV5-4 TGTGCCAGCAGTTTCGGGAGGAACACTGAAGCTTTCTTT CASSFGRNTEAFF
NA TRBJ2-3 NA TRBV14 TGTGCCAGCAGCTCTCTAGCGTCGAGCACAGATACGCAGTATTTT CASSSLASSTDTQYF
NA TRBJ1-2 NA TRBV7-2 TGTGCCAGCAGCTTAGCGGCCGGAGGGGTTAACTATGGCTACACCTTC CASSLAAGGVNYGYTF
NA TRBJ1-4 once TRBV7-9 TGTGCCAGCAGCCTGACACCTCTAAATGAAAAACTGTTTTTT CASSLTPLNEKLFF
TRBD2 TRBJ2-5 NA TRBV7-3 TGTGCCAGCAGCTTACTAGCGGGAGAGGGGGAGACCCAGTACTTC CASSLLAGEGETQYF
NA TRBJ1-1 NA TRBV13 TGTGCCAGCAGCCAGGGACCAGGGGTTCTAGGTACTGAAGCTTTCTTT CASSQGPGVLGTEAFF
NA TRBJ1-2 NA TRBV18 TGTGCCAGCTCACGGGGCGGAAGACCTAACTATGGCTACACCTTC CASSRGGRPNYGYTF
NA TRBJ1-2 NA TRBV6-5 TGTGCCAGCAGTTTTGAGGGGGTTGGTAACTATGGCTACACCTTC CASSFEGVGNYGYTF
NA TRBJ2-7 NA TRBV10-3 TGTGCCATCAGTGAGTCTAGGACACCCTCCTACGAGCAGTACTTC CAISESRTPSYEQYF
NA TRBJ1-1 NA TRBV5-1 TGCGCCAGCAGCTTGTCGGGGGGGAACACTGAAGCTTTCTTT CASSLSGGNTEAFF
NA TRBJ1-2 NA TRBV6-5 TGTGCCAGCATGCGGGGTACTGGCGGCTACACCTTC CASMRGTGGYTF
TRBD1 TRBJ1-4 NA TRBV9 TGTGCCAGTTCAGGGGGGCGCGTCACTAATGAAAAACTGTTTTTT CASSGGRVTNEKLFF